These T cell receptor beta chains were read from a single sample in a study of somatic mutations in cytotoxic T cells in rheumatoid arthritis. Libraries were prepared by immunoSEQ multiplex PCR; TCRdb keeps only in-frame clonotypes and omits some of them. Of 15,000 to 20,000 clones in the sample, about four fifths were seen once. Sequencing used CD8+ T cells sorted from blood. The receptors here all came from a woman in her forties or fifties in good health. The CDR3 runs from the conserved cysteine through the conserved F or W. Fields, in order: J gene, D gene, V gene, clone size, CDR3 DNA, CDR3 protein. The D gene is left open where the match is weak. Some rows have no size entry. The others give once, few or many, or a class for an expanded clone.

TRBJ2-3,.,TRBV5-3,.,TGTGCCAGAAGCCCCGTGGTGGATACGCAGTATTTT,CARSPVVDTQYF
TRBJ2-3,.,TRBV11-2,.,TGTGCCAGCAGCCTAGGGGACCGCACAGATACGCAGTATTTT,CASSLGDRTDTQYF
TRBJ2-5,TRBD2,TRBV19,.,TGTGCCAGTAGGGGTAGCGGGCCGGAGACCCAGTACTTC,CASRGSGPETQYF
TRBJ2-7,.,TRBV30,.,TGTGCCTGGGCCCATAGCTCCTACGAGCAGTACTTC,CAWAHSSYEQYF
TRBJ2-2,.,TRBV30,once,TGTGCCTGGAGTGTGGGGCAGGGCACCGGGGAGCTGTTTTTT,CAWSVGQGTGELFF
TRBJ1-1,.,TRBV20-1,.,TGCAGTGTGCCAGGCGCCACTGAAGCTTTCTTT,CSVPGATEAFF
TRBJ2-7,TRBD2,TRBV7-6,.,TGTGCCAGCAGCTTAAAGGCCGCGGGAGGACTCGAGCAGTACTTC,CASSLKAAGGLEQYF
TRBJ2-7,TRBD2,TRBV27,.,TGTGCCAGCAGTTCGAATCGACTAGCGCTATCCTACGAGCAGTACTTC,CASSSNRLALSYEQYF
TRBJ1-2,.,TRBV28,.,TGTGCCAGCAGGGGCTGGGGGGAATTTAACTATGGCTACACCTTC,CASRGWGEFNYGYTF
TRBJ2-1,.,TRBV7-9,.,TGTGCCAGCAGCCCACCGGGGAGGCCGCAGGATGAGCAGTTCTTC,CASSPPGRPQDEQFF
TRBJ1-5,.,TRBV29-1,.,TGCAGCGTAATACAGGGAGGGAGCAATCAGCCCCAGCATTTT,CSVIQGGSNQPQHF
TRBJ2-4,.,TRBV2,.,TGTGCCAGCAGTGAAGGAACAGCTAAAAACATTCAGTACTTC,CASSEGTAKNIQYF
TRBJ2-7,TRBD1,TRBV9,.,TGTGCCAGCAGCGTCCGGACAGGGTCCTCCTACGAGCAGTACTTC,CASSVRTGSSYEQYF
TRBJ1-2,TRBD1,TRBV7-9,few,TGTGCCAGCACCTTCTCAGGGATAGGACAGGACTATGGCTACACCTTC,CASTFSGIGQDYGYTF
TRBJ1-2,.,TRBV15,.,TGTGCCACCAGCAGAGAAACGATTAACTATGGCTACACCTTC,CATSRETINYGYTF
TRBJ2-7,TRBD1,TRBV7-9,.,TGTGCCAGCAGCGTCCAGACAGGGGGCTACGAGCAGTACTTC,CASSVQTGGYEQYF
TRBJ2-7,.,TRBV4-2,few,TGTGCCAGCAGCCAAGACGGGCGAGAGAACGAGCAGTACTTC,CASSQDGRENEQYF
TRBJ2-1,.,TRBV27,.,TGTGCCAGCAGAGCCGGCCACGGGGCTGGGAATGAGCAGTTCTTC,CASRAGHGAGNEQFF
TRBJ1-5,TRBD1,TRBV4-1,.,TGCGCCAGCAGCCAAGGGGACAGGGACAATCAGCCCCAGCATTTT,CASSQGDRDNQPQHF
TRBJ1-2,TRBD1,TRBV2,.,TGTGCCAGCAGTTCGGGACAGGGGATCTTAGTGGATGGCTACACCTTC,CASSSGQGILVDGYTF
TRBJ1-1,.,TRBV5-5,.,TGTGCCAGCAGCTCCCAGGGGTTCAACACTGAAGCTTTCTTT,CASSSQGFNTEAFF
TRBJ2-6,.,TRBV30,.,TGTGCCTGGAGTTTAGGAGGGAGTAGGGACCCTGGGGCCAACGTCCTGACTTTC,CAWSLGGSRDPGANVLTF
TRBJ2-3,.,TRBV7-2,.,TGTGCCAGCAGCCCCGGGGGGCCAGATACGCAGTATTTT,CASSPGGPDTQYF
TRBJ2-6,.,TRBV7-9,once,TGTGCCCCGAGCTTTGGGTCTGGGGCCAACGTCCTGACTTTC,CAPSFGSGANVLTF
TRBJ2-7,.,TRBV6-6,few,TGTGCCAGCAGTTACTCCTGGGGGCCCTACGAGCAGTACTTC,CASSYSWGPYEQYF
TRBJ1-5,.,TRBV29-1,.,TGCAGCGGCCAGGCGGGAGAGAGAGGGCCCCAGCATTTT,CSGQAGERGPQHF
TRBJ2-7,.,TRBV14,few,TGTGCCAGCAGCCAAGTGGGGGCAGACGAGCAGTACTTC,CASSQVGADEQYF
TRBJ2-7,.,TRBV4-1,few,TGCGCCAGCAGCCAAGAGCCGGATTGGGAGCAGTACTTC,CASSQEPDWEQYF
TRBJ2-1,TRBD2,TRBV5-1,.,TGCGCCAGCATTCCGGGACTAGCGGGGGGACCCGATGAGCAGTTCTTC,CASIPGLAGGPDEQFF
TRBJ2-7,TRBD2,TRBV5-5,once,TGTGCCAGCAGCTTGGCCGGACTAGCGGGGGGGTACTCCTACGAGCAGTACTTC,CASSLAGLAGGYSYEQYF
TRBJ2-5,.,TRBV28,.,TGTGCCAGCAGGAACTTAACTCCTCAACATTTTCGGGGACCAGACGCCCAGTACTTC,CASRNLTPQHFRGPDAQYF
TRBJ1-5,.,TRBV4-2,once,TGTGCCAGCAGCCAAGAACAAGGGGTCGGACAGCCCCAGCATTTT,CASSQEQGVGQPQHF
TRBJ1-1,TRBD1,TRBV12-5,.,TGTGCTAGTGGTCAAGGGGACAGAAGGAGGGGGGCTGAAGCTTTCTTT,CASGQGDRRRGAEAFF
TRBJ2-1,.,TRBV11-2,.,TGTGCCAGCAGCCGATGGATTAATGAGCAGTTCTTC,CASSRWINEQFF
TRBJ2-1,.,TRBV27,once,TGTGCCAGGGGTGGGGGCTGCAATGAGCAGTTCTTC,CARGGGCNEQFF
TRBJ2-1,.,TRBV7-2,.,TGTGCCAGCAGCCAATCTGGGGATGAGCAGTTCTTC,CASSQSGDEQFF
TRBJ1-6,TRBD1,TRBV28,.,TGTGCCAGCAGTCCGACAGGGGGCGCAGAGAATTCACCCCTCCACTTT,CASSPTGGAENSPLHF
TRBJ2-5,.,TRBV28,.,TGTGCCAGCACCACCTGGGGGGCCGCTCGGGAGACCCAGTACTTC,CASTTWGAARETQYF
TRBJ1-1,.,TRBV23-1,.,TGCGCCAGCAGTCAAGGGGGAACTGAAGCTTTCTTT,CASSQGGTEAFF
TRBJ2-2,.,TRBV10-1,.,TGCGCCAGCAGTGATCAGGGATCGAACACCGGGGAGCTGTTTTTT,CASSDQGSNTGELFF
TRBJ1-4,.,TRBV4-1,.,TGCGCCAGCAGCTCCGGGACACCTAAGGAAAAACTGTTTTTT,CASSSGTPKEKLFF
TRBJ2-5,.,TRBV5-6,.,TGTGCCAGCAGCCCGGACATCCAAGAGACCCAGTACTTC,CASSPDIQETQYF
TRBJ2-7,.,TRBV10-2,.,TGCGCCAGCAGTGAGCTAAGAAACCCCCACGAGCAGTACTTC,CASSELRNPHEQYF
TRBJ2-3,.,TRBV6-4,.,TGTGCCAGCAGTGACTCGGCGGGAAGCACAGATACGCAGTATTTT,CASSDSAGSTDTQYF
TRBJ2-1,TRBD2,TRBV25-1,.,TGTGCCAGCAGTCCCAGCGGGGGGGCGATTTACAATGAGCAGTTCTTC,CASSPSGGAIYNEQFF
TRBJ1-2,.,TRBV9,.,TGTGCCAGCAGCGGTCCGGACAACAACTATGGCTACACCTTC,CASSGPDNNYGYTF
TRBJ2-7,.,TRBV30,.,TGTGCCTGGAGTGTACGTGCGACAGGTCCCTACGAGCAGTACTTC,CAWSVRATGPYEQYF
TRBJ2-7,.,TRBV6-5,.,TGTGCCACCAACCGGTTGGGCTCTCCCTACGAGCAGTACTTC,CATNRLGSPYEQYF
TRBJ2-7,.,TRBV5-4,.,TGTGCCAGCAGCTTGGGGATTTCCAGCTCCTACGAGCAGTACTTC,CASSLGISSSYEQYF
TRBJ2-7,TRBD2,TRBV7-6,.,TGTGCCAGCAGCCCTTTTAGCGGGAGCTCGGCCTACGAGCAGTACTTC,CASSPFSGSSAYEQYF
TRBJ2-1,.,TRBV29-1,.,TGCAGCGTTGAAAGGTACAATGAGCAGTTCTTC,CSVERYNEQFF
TRBJ1-2,.,TRBV4-1,medium-sized,TGCGCCAGCAGCCAAGAGCCGACAGCCAACGACTATGGCTACACCTTC,CASSQEPTANDYGYTF
TRBJ2-7,TRBD1,TRBV4-1,.,TGCGCCAGCAGGGACCGGGACAGGGCCCCCTACGAGCAGTACTTC,CASRDRDRAPYEQYF
TRBJ1-5,TRBD1,TRBV19,.,TGTGCCAGTAGTATCCCGTGGACAGGGGGCATCAATCAGCCCCAGCATTTT,CASSIPWTGGINQPQHF
TRBJ2-1,.,TRBV5-1,.,TGCGCCAGCAATGTCGGAAGGAGCTCCTACAATGAGCAGTTCTTC,CASNVGRSSYNEQFF